The 29 T cell receptor beta chains presented below share a single source sample, sequenced in a study of T cell changes during pregnancy in multiple sclerosis. TCRdb's table, derived via immunoSEQ multiplex PCR, lists solely in-frame clones and lacks some. The table records under 95,000 clones, 80% to 95% of them present only once. Sequenced here: peripheral blood, sampled after pregnancy. These receptors were collected from a female donor with multiple sclerosis, enrolled in a pregnancy study.

V and J are TRBV2 and TRBJ2-1; D call uncertain. In germline, CDR1 is SNHLY, CDR2 FYNNEI. The CDR3 has 13 amino acids. The V gene lost 5 bases and the J gene lost 7 bases, with 12 bases spanning the gap. Here the CDR3 reads CASSLPSPNEQFF. CDR3 DNA: TGTGCCAGCAGTCTCCCCTCCCCTAATGAGCAGTTCTTC.

V is TRBV27 and J is TRBJ2-7; TRBD2 is a possible D gene (6 bases). CDR1 and CDR2 (germline): MNHEY, SMNVEV (reference sequence). The V and J ends lost 6 bases and 3 bases respectively, with 18 bases between them. This CDR3 contains 15 residues. The CDR3 DNA sequence: TGTGCCAGCAGGAGTACCGAGGAGGGATTCTACGAGCAGTACTTC. This codes for CASRSTEEGFYEQYF.

This chain uses TRBV29-1 with TRBJ1-5; weak D call: TRBD1 (6 bases). Trimming pared 5 bases from V and 7 bases from J, leaving 15 bases between. The CDR3 runs to 13 residues. Germline V gene lookup returns CDR1 SQVTM and CDR2 ANQGSEA. The chain's CDR3 is CSVRDNLWQPQHF. CDR3 coding DNA: TGCAGCGTTCGGGACAATCTCTGGCAGCCCCAGCATTTT.

The chain uses TRBV6-5 and TRBJ2-5; maybe TRBD2 (6 bases). Trimming cost V 6 bases and J 5 bases, with 19 bases left between them. CDR1 and CDR2 (germline): MNHEY, SVGAGI. The CDR3 consists of 15 residues. CDR3 loop: CASSPYFTSRETQYF. CDR3 bases: TGTGCCAGCAGCCCCTACTTTACTAGCAGGGAGACCCAGTACTTC.

The V call is TRBV7-8, the J call TRBJ2-1; no reliable D call. This CDR3 is built from 13 residues. Trimming cost V 6 bases and J 0 bases, with 6 bases left between them. Germline lookup yields CDR1 SGHVS and CDR2 FQNEAQ. CDR3 DNA: TGTGCCAGCAGGCCTAGCTCCTACAATGAGCAGTTCTTC. This gives the protein CASRPSSYNEQFF.

The chain recombines TRBV2 with TRBJ2-6; D ambiguous. Germline loops: CDR1 SNHLY, CDR2 FYNNEI. Trimming left V 2 bases short and J 0 bases short, with 11 bases between. The CDR3 is 17 amino acids. DNA of the CDR3: TGTGCCAGCAGTGAACTTGGCCGCAGCTCTGGGGCCAACGTCCTGACTTTC. It encodes CASSELGRSSGANVLTF.

This clone was seen just once. The rearrangement links TRBV30 to TRBJ1-4, with TRBD1 matching over 7 bases. V lost 0 bases, J lost 8 bases, and 9 bases stayed unmatched. CDR3 length equals 15 residues. Looked up from germline, CDR1 is GTSNPN and CDR2 is SVGIG (reference sequence). Written as DNA, the CDR3 is TGTGCCTGGAGTGTAGGGCAGGGGGACCGGGAAAAACTGTTTTTT. It translates to CAWSVGQGDREKLFF.

The V and J genes are TRBV30 and TRBJ2-3; TRBD1 aligns across 10 bases. The CDR3 is 15 residues long. V dropped 4 bases and J dropped 5; count of bases not matched to a gene: 9. CDR1 and CDR2 (germline): GTSNPN, SVGIG (reference sequence). CDR3 region: CAWIPDRGRGDTQYF. The DNA of the CDR3 is TGTGCCTGGATCCCAGACAGGGGGCGCGGAGATACGCAGTATTTT.

J is TRBJ2-1 and V is TRBV5-1; D is ambiguous. This CDR3 comprises 15 residues. With 5 bases removed from V and 4 bases from J, the gap between germline ends came to 16 bases. The germline gives CDR1 SGHRS, CDR2 YFSETQ. CDR3 region: CASRIGTEIYNEQFF. In nucleotides, the CDR3 is TGCGCCAGCAGGATCGGAACAGAGATTTACAATGAGCAGTTCTTC.

This clone was seen a handful of times. The chain is built from TRBV30 and TRBJ1-1; D ambiguous. Germline CDR1 GTSNPN, CDR2 SVGIG (reference sequence). The CDR3 has 13 amino acids. V dropped 5 bases and J dropped 4 bases, with 14 bases sitting between them. DNA for the CDR3: TGTGCCTGGCGGCGGGTGCGGACCACTGAAGCTTTCTTT. Amino acid sequence: CAWRRVRTTEAFF.

The chain has TRBV18 and TRBJ2-7; D possibly corresponds to TRBD2 (6 bases). V was cut by 2 bases and J by 2 bases, with 19 bases left in between. CDR1 KGHSH and CDR2 LQKENI come from the germline V gene. The CDR3 runs 17 residues. CDR3 DNA: TGTGCCAGCTCACCAAAGATTGGAGTAGGGAGGACCTACGAGCAGTACTTC. Encoded protein: CASSPKIGVGRTYEQYF.

This rearrangement joins TRBV19 to TRBJ2-3; weak D call: TRBD1 (5 bases). The CDR3 is made up of 12 amino acids. Germline lookup yields CDR1 LNHDA and CDR2 SQIVND (reference sequence). Trimming removed 4 bases at V and 5 bases at J, with 7 bases between. The CDR3 DNA is TGTGCCAGTAGTACCCAGGGAGATACGCAGTATTTT. Encoded protein: CASSTQGDTQYF.

The chain uses TRBV7-6 and TRBJ1-2; 7 bases map to TRBD1. Germline trimming cut 0 bases from V and 8 bases from J; bases unmatched to any gene: 6. The CDR3 totals 14 residues. CDR1 SGHVS and CDR2 FNYEAQ come from the germline V gene. This chain's CDR3 is CASSLARTGEGYTF. CDR3 coding DNA: TGTGCCAGCAGCTTAGCGCGAACAGGGGAAGGCTACACCTTC.

The V and J genes are TRBV30 and TRBJ2-7, with 9 bases lining up with TRBD1. The CDR3 is 13 residues long. Germline CDR1 reads GTSNPN; CDR2 reads SVGIG (reference sequence). With 3 bases clipped from V and 3 bases from J, the junction kept 3 bases outside the gene matches. In nucleotides, the CDR3 is TGTGCCTGGAGCCAGGACAGGGGCTACGAGCAGTACTTC. It encodes CAWSQDRGYEQYF.

V usage is TRBV19 and J usage is TRBJ2-7, with a weak D call TRBD1 (7 bases). Deletions cut 6 bases from V and 4 bases from J, with 10 bases between. CDR3 size: 12 residues. Per the germline V gene, CDR1 is LNHDA and CDR2 is SQIVND (reference sequence). The CDR3 DNA is TGTGCCAGTAGCGCAGGGGGGTACGAGCAGTACTTC. Translating it yields CASSAGGYEQYF.

This chain joins TRBV11-1 and TRBJ2-2; weak D call: TRBD2 (5 bases). This CDR3 comprises 13 residues. Per germline, CDR1 SGHAT and CDR2 FQDESV (reference sequence). V shed 5 bases and J shed 6 bases, with 10 bases lying between them. DNA of the CDR3: TGTGCCAGCAGCCCCGTGAGGGCCGGGGAGCTGTTTTTT. It encodes CASSPVRAGELFF.

The J gene is TRBJ1-1, the V gene TRBV5-8, with D perhaps TRBD1 (5 bases). Germline V gene sequence: CDR1 SGHTS, CDR2 YDEGEE. The CDR3 runs 14 residues. V gave up 0 bases and J gave up 5 bases, with 11 bases separating them. CDR3 loop: CASSLGRGGTEAFF. As DNA, the CDR3 is TGTGCCAGCAGCTTGGGTAGGGGCGGAACTGAAGCTTTCTTT.

The chain carries TRBV6-5 and TRBJ2-2, with a possible D match to TRBD1 (6 bases). This CDR3 is 16 amino acids long. V lost 3 bases to trimming and J lost 1 base, with 12 bases between them. Germline V gives CDR1 MNHEY, CDR2 SVGAGI. The CDR3 here is CASSYGGGLNTGELFF. CDR3 bases: TGTGCCAGCAGTTATGGGGGCGGGTTGAACACCGGGGAGCTGTTTTTT.

The chain has TRBV6-1 and TRBJ1-2; D not certain. Trimming pared 3 bases from V and 2 bases from J, leaving 7 bases between. CDR3 length equals 13 residues. Germline V gene data show CDR1 as MNHNS and CDR2 as SASEGT. The CDR3 reads CASSEVENYGYTF. CDR3 sequence (DNA): TGTGCCAGCAGTGAGGTAGAGAACTATGGCTACACCTTC.

The J gene is TRBJ1-1, the V gene TRBV2; D perhaps matches TRBD1 (6 bases). The germline V gene has CDR1 SNHLY and CDR2 FYNNEI. V was clipped by 7 bases and J by 3 bases, with 12 bases between them. The length of the CDR3 is 13 residues. CDR3 DNA: TGTGCCAGCACCGGATGGACAGACACTGAAGCTTTCTTT. This gives the protein CASTGWTDTEAFF.

The chain combines TRBV7-9 with TRBJ2-1; 11 bases agree with TRBD2. The CDR3 sequence is 15 residues long. Germline assignment: CDR1 SEHNR and CDR2 FQNEAQ (reference sequence). Trimming cost V 5 bases and J 6 bases; bases outside gene matches: 6. The CDR3, as DNA: TGTGCCAGCAGCAAGGTAGCGGGGGGGGTCAATGAGCAGTTCTTC. Translated, it gives CASSKVAGGVNEQFF.

The chain links TRBV9 to TRBJ2-1, with D possibly TRBD2 on 5 matching bases. CDR1 and CDR2 from the germline V gene are SGDLS and YYNGEE. The V gene lost 3 bases and the J gene lost 1 base, with 11 bases spanning the gap. The CDR3 has 15 residues. CDR3 residues: CASSGITSSYNEQFF. The DNA of the CDR3 is TGTGCCAGCAGCGGGATTACTAGTTCCTACAATGAGCAGTTCTTC.

The rearrangement joins TRBV7-6 to TRBJ2-1; D ambiguous. The CDR3 runs to 16 residues. V shed 5 bases and J shed 4 bases, with 18 bases lying between them. Germline CDR1 is SGHVS and CDR2 is FNYEAQ. The CDR3 loop is CASSETPRVEYNEQFF. In DNA form, the CDR3 reads TGTGCCAGCAGCGAAACCCCACGGGTAGAATACAATGAGCAGTTCTTC.

The rearrangement links TRBV5-1 to TRBJ2-7; 9 bases match TRBD1. V shed 4 bases and J 2 bases; nucleotides not matched to a gene: 7. CDR1 and CDR2 (germline): SGHRS, YFSETQ. CDR3 length equals 15 residues. The DNA for the CDR3 is TGCGCCAGCAGCCAGGGGACAGGGAGCCCCTACGAGCAGTACTTC. This codes for CASSQGTGSPYEQYF. The variable domain in full, with the rest retrieved from reference TRBV5-1 and TRBJ2-7, is KAGVTQTPRYLIKTRGQQVTLSCSPISGHRSVSWYQQTPGQGLQFLFEYFSETQRNKGNFPGRFSGRQFSNSRSEMNVSTLELGDSALYLCASSQGTGSPYEQYFGPGTRLTVT.

J is TRBJ2-3 and V is TRBV9, with 12 bases matching TRBD1. The CDR3 consists of 15 residues. Per the germline V gene, CDR1 is SGDLS and CDR2 is YYNGEE. The ends lost 1 base at V and 8 bases at J; junction bases unmatched: 5. In nucleotides, the CDR3 is TGTGCCAGCAGCGTACAGGGACAGGGGGCCGGTACGCAGTATTTT. Its translation: CASSVQGQGAGTQYF.

The genes are TRBV27 and TRBJ2-5; no definite D call. Germline assignment: CDR1 MNHEY and CDR2 SMNVEV (reference sequence). Trimming cost V 2 bases and J 0 bases, with 4 bases left between them. The CDR3 spans 13 residues. The DNA for the CDR3 is TGTGCCAGCAGTTTAATATACCAAGAGACCCAGTACTTC. Protein product: CASSLIYQETQYF.

The chain recombines TRBV28 with TRBJ2-1, with TRBD1 as a possible D gene (7 bases). The CDR3 is 16 amino acids. V was clipped by 4 bases and J by 0 bases, with 13 bases between them. The V gene's germline CDR1 is MDHEN and CDR2 SYDVKM. CDR3 sequence (DNA): TGTGCCAGCAGTTCCGCGGGACAGAGCTCCTACAATGAGCAGTTCTTC. As protein: CASSSAGQSSYNEQFF.

In nucleotides, the CDR3 is TGTGCCAGCAGCCGTGATAGCGGGGGGTCCTGGGAGCAGTACTTC. Translating gives CASSRDSGGSWEQYF. V is TRBV6-5 and J is TRBJ2-7, with 10 bases that match TRBD2. Per the germline V gene, CDR1 is MNHEY and CDR2 is SVGAGI. V was clipped by 6 bases and J by 7 bases; unmatched bases: 12. The CDR3 is made up of 15 amino acids.

The chain employs TRBV9 and TRBJ1-5; 12 bases fit TRBD1. J was trimmed by 3 bases and V by 3 bases; bases with no gene match: 7. This CDR3 has 17 amino acids. Germline V gene lookup returns CDR1 SGDLS and CDR2 YYNGEE. CDR3 sequence reads: CASSEGGQGAYNQPQHF. Written as DNA, the CDR3 is TGTGCCAGCAGCGAGGGGGGACAGGGGGCTTACAATCAGCCCCAGCATTTT.